These 18 T cell receptor beta chains share one sample of origin, sequenced in a study of blood T cell repertoires in COVID-19 (dated by TCRdb to the early 2020s). The library was generated by the immunoSEQ multiplex PCR assay. Held by TCRdb, this immuneACCESS table contains in-frame sequences only and omits some clones. Under half of the omission traces to an unresolved V gene where checked; the cause of the rest is unknown. Present in this sample are some 300,000 clones, roughly nine tenths of which were seen just once. The ten largest clones represent around 9% of the sample. The specimen sequenced was PBMCs or T cells enriched from blood (not recorded which). These receptor sequences come from a woman in her twenties or thirties who had recovered from COVID-19.

This chain joins TRBV10-3 and TRBJ2-7, with 11 positions matching TRBD2. This CDR3 is 16 amino acids long. CDR1 is ENHRY, CDR2 SYGVKD, per germline. After removal of 10 bases from V and 1 base from J, the junction contained 12 bases not matched to a gene. In nucleotides, the CDR3 is TGTGCCAGCTCAAGGGCTCTAGCGGGAGGATCCTACGAGCAGTACTTC. Encoded protein: CASSRALAGGSYEQYF.

The chain links TRBV28 to TRBJ1-1; 8 bases map to TRBD1. Germline CDR1 is MDHEN and CDR2 is SYDVKM. This CDR3 is built from 16 residues. The junction had 7 bases not matched to a gene; V was cut back by 0 bases and J by 4 bases. The CDR3, as DNA: TGTGCCAGCAGTTTATGGGACAGGGCGGAGGGCACTGAAGCTTTCTTT. Translating gives CASSLWDRAEGTEAFF.

V and J are TRBV7-9 and TRBJ2-1; the match to TRBD2 covers 10 bases. V shed 3 bases and J 0 bases; nucleotides not matched to a gene: 11. The CDR3 totals 19 residues. CDR1 and CDR2 from the germline V gene are SEHNR and FQNEAQ (reference sequence). The CDR3 sequence: CASSLGTSDSPSSYNEQFF. The CDR3, as DNA: TGTGCCAGCAGCTTGGGGACTAGCGACTCTCCGAGCTCCTACAATGAGCAGTTCTTC.

V is TRBV19 and J is TRBJ1-5, with 7 bases lining up with TRBD1. Germline V lookup: CDR1 LNHDA, CDR2 SQIVND (reference sequence). V gave up 6 bases and J gave up 7 bases; unmatched junction bases: 15. The CDR3 is 16 amino acids. As DNA, the CDR3 is TGTGCCAGTAGCCGACAGGGAGAACCCGCAGGGCAGCCCCAGCATTTT. Protein sequence: CASSRQGEPAGQPQHF. Full variable domain (outside the CDR3, taken from reference TRBV19 and TRBJ1-5): DGGITQSPKYLFRKEGQNVTLSCEQNLNHDAMYWYRQDPGQGLRLIYYSQIVNDFQKGDIAEGYSVSREKKESFPLTVTSAQKNPTAFYLCASSRQGEPAGQPQHFGDGTRLSIL.

This clone was recorded only once. V is TRBV7-9 and J is TRBJ2-7; the match to TRBD2 covers 7 bases. Germline loops: CDR1 SEHNR, CDR2 FQNEAQ (reference sequence). The trim removed 2 bases at V and 0 bases at J, leaving 16 bases unmatched. The CDR3 has 19 amino acids. DNA of the CDR3: TGTGCCAGCAGCTTAACGGGGCGGGAGTTAAGTAAGAACTCCTACGAGCAGTACTTC. It codes for CASSLTGRELSKNSYEQYF.

This rearrangement joins TRBV19 to TRBJ1-4; TRBD1 might be the D (6 bases). The CDR3 is 13 residues long. The germline V and J ends were trimmed by 8 bases and 8 bases, with 15 bases remaining between them. Germline CDR1 is LNHDA and CDR2 is SQIVND (reference sequence). For the CDR3, the DNA is TGTGCCAGTCGGTACGGGACACAAGAAAAACTGTTTTTT. Its protein product is CASRYGTQEKLFF.

J is TRBJ2-7 and V is TRBV7-2; a weak D match, TRBD2 (6 bases). Deletions cut 4 bases from V and 2 bases from J, with 12 bases between. CDR3 size: 14 residues. Germline loops: CDR1 SGHTA, CDR2 FQGNSA. The CDR3 nucleotides are TGTGCCAGCAGCTCCTGGGACTCGCCCTACGAGCAGTACTTC. Amino acid sequence: CASSSWDSPYEQYF. The variable domain in full, with the rest retrieved from reference TRBV7-2 and TRBJ2-7, is GAGVSQSPSNKVTEKGKDVELRCDPISGHTALYWYRQSLGQGLEFLIYFQGNSAPDKSGLPSDRFSAERTGGSVSTLTIQRTQQEDSAVYLCASSSWDSPYEQYFGPGTRLTVT.

The V call is TRBV2, the J call TRBJ1-3, with D maybe TRBD1 (5 bases). CDR3 length equals 15 residues. Trimming left V 3 bases short and J 0 bases short, with 9 bases between. Per germline, CDR1 SNHLY and CDR2 FYNNEI. CDR3 DNA: TGTGCCAGCAGTGAGGGGGGAGGCTCTGGAAACACCATATATTTT. This gives the protein CASSEGGGSGNTIYF.

The V call is TRBV5-1, the J call TRBJ1-2; 8 nucleotides align to TRBD1. V was clipped by 4 bases and J by 3 bases; unmatched bases: 2. The CDR3 is 13 amino acids. The germline CDR1 and CDR2 sequences are SGHRS and YFSETQ. This CDR3 is CASSMTGDYGYTF. The DNA for the CDR3 is TGCGCCAGCAGCATGACAGGGGACTATGGCTACACCTTC.

The chain recombines TRBV12-3 or TRBV12-4 with TRBJ1-2; D uncertain. This CDR3 region has 13 residues. V was pared by 0 bases and J by 6 bases, with 8 bases between. The CDR3 bases are TGTGCCAGCAGTTTAGCGGGGAGTAATGGCTACACCTTC. It is translated as CASSLAGSNGYTF.

The CDR3 region is CASSSDGTYEQYF. The CDR3 nucleotides read TGTGCCAGCAGTTCGGACGGGACCTACGAGCAGTACTTC. V is TRBV6-5 and J is TRBJ2-7; a weak D match, TRBD2 (5 bases). V was cut by 4 bases and J by 2 bases, with 9 bases left in between. Germline-derived CDR1 and CDR2 are MNHEY and SVGAGI. The CDR3 covers 13 residues.

V is TRBV18 and J is TRBJ1-5; weak D call: TRBD1 (5 bases). CDR1 is KGHSH, CDR2 LQKENI, per germline. The CDR3 length is 15 residues. Trimming shortened V by 3 bases and J by 5 bases, and 14 bases separated the two germline ends. CDR3 in DNA: TGTGCCAGCTCACCGACAGACGGGGGAGATCAGCCCCAGCATTTT. It translates to CASSPTDGGDQPQHF.

J is TRBJ1-2 and V is TRBV27, with D possibly matching TRBD1 (5 bases). The CDR3 contains 14 residues. V lost 6 bases to trimming and J lost 6 bases, with 17 bases between them. Germline CDR1 reads MNHEY; CDR2 reads SMNVEV (reference sequence). In nucleotides, the CDR3 is TGTGCCAGCAGCCCGTCCGCAGGGTTTAATGGCTACACCTTC. Encoded protein: CASSPSAGFNGYTF.

The sample holds one count of this clone. The CDR3 DNA sequence: TGTGCCAGCAGCTTGGGGGACAGGCAGGGCGAGCAGTACTTC. Translating it yields CASSLGDRQGEQYF. V gene TRBV5-4 combines with J gene TRBJ2-7, with 8 bases identical to TRBD1. This CDR3 comprises 14 residues. Germline V CDR1 and CDR2: SGHNT, YYREEE (reference sequence). V dropped 0 bases and J dropped 6; count of bases not matched to a gene: 5.

The chain uses TRBV11-2 and TRBJ2-1; 8 nucleotides align to TRBD2. This CDR3 has 16 amino acids. Germline values: CDR1 SGHAT, CDR2 FQNNGV. The junction had 5 bases not matched to a gene; V was cut back by 2 bases and J by 2 bases. This CDR3 is CASSLLAGGPYNEQFF. The DNA for the CDR3 is TGTGCCAGCAGCTTATTGGCGGGAGGACCCTACAATGAGCAGTTCTTC. Filled out from reference TRBV11-2 and TRBJ2-1, the complete variable domain reads EAGVAQSPRYKIIEKRQSVAFWCNPISGHATLYWYQQILGQGPKLLIQFQNNGVVDDSQLPKDRFSAERLKGVDSTLKIQPAKLEDSAVYLCASSLLAGGPYNEQFFGPGTRLTVL.

This rearrangement joins TRBV27 to TRBJ1-1, with D possibly being TRBD1 (5 bases). Germline V gene lookup returns CDR1 MNHEY and CDR2 SMNVEV (reference sequence). The V end lost 1 base, the J end lost 4 bases, and 13 bases lay between the germline ends. This CDR3 spans 15 amino acids. The CDR3: CASSLLALGGTEAFF. CDR3 nucleotide sequence: TGTGCCAGCAGTTTATTGGCCTTGGGGGGCACTGAAGCTTTCTTT.

This clone was seen only a few times. The rearrangement joins TRBV7-9 to TRBJ2-7, with D tentatively TRBD2 (5 bases). CDR1 and CDR2 (germline): SEHNR, FQNEAQ (reference sequence). Trimming removed 3 bases from V and 3 bases from J, with 15 bases in between. CDR3 length equals 15 residues. For the CDR3, the DNA is TGTGCCAGCAGCTTCTTAGGCGCGGGCTTCTACGAGCAGTACTTC. Encoded protein: CASSFLGAGFYEQYF.

This chain connects TRBV7-3 to TRBJ2-2; 7 nucleotides align to TRBD1. With V trimmed by 3 bases and J by 6 bases, 1 base remained unmatched. Germline V gives CDR1 SGHTA, CDR2 FQGTGA. The CDR3 runs to 13 residues. The CDR3, as DNA: TGTGCCAGCAGCTTGACAGGGTCCGGGGAGCTGTTTTTT. It codes for CASSLTGSGELFF.